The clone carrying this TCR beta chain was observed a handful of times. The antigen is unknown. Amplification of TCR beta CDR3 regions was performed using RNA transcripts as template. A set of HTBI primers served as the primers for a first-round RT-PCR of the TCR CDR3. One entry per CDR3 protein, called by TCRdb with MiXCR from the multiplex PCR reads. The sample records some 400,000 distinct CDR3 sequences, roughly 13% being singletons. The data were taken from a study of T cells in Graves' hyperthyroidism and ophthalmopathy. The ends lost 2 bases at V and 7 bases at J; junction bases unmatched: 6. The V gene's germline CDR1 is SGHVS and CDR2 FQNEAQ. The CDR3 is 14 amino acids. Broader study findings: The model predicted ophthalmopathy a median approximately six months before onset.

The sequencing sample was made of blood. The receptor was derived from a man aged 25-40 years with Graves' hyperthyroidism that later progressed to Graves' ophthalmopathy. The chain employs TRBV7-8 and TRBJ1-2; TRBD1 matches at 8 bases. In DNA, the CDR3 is TGTGCCAGCAGCTTAAGCGGGACAGGAACTGGCTACACCTTC. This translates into CASSLSGTGTGYTF.